The rows below give T cell receptor beta chains drawn from one sample of a study of cytomegalovirus exposure and HLA in healthy donors. Method: immunoSEQ multiplex PCR; TCRdb's copy keeps in-frame clones and lacks some. The sample contains over 150,000 clones, roughly 75% of which appear only once. The sequenced sample was PBMCs. These receptor sequences come from a woman aged 50 to 65 in good health and CMV-seropositive. CDR3s include the opening cysteine and the closing phenylalanine or tryptophan. Fields, in order: CDR3 DNA, CDR3 protein, V gene, D gene, J gene, clone size. D genes are given only for firm matches. Not every row has a clone size; where given, it reads once, few, many or a size class.

CDR3 DNA: TGTTCCAGCGGATATTTACTAGCGGGAGACGGCTACGAGCAGTACTTC
CDR3 protein: CSSGYLLAGDGYEQYF
V gene: TRBV7-9
D gene: TRBD2
J gene: TRBJ2-7
clone size: .

CDR3 DNA: TGTGCCAGCAGCCTTACCGGGAAACGAGGGGGTCAGCCCCAGCATTTT
CDR3 protein: CASSLTGKRGGQPQHF
V gene: TRBV7-8
D gene: .
J gene: TRBJ1-5
clone size: few

CDR3 DNA: TGTGCCAGCAGAGTAGACAGGGCAACTGGAAACACCATATATTTT
CDR3 protein: CASRVDRATGNTIYF
V gene: TRBV6-5
D gene: TRBD1
J gene: TRBJ1-3
clone size: few

CDR3 DNA: TGTGCCAGCAGCCTGGGACTCTACGCAGATACGCAGTATTTT
CDR3 protein: CASSLGLYADTQYF
V gene: TRBV7-3
D gene: .
J gene: TRBJ2-3
clone size: .

CDR3 DNA: TGTGCCAGCAGCTTAGCAGGGACAGGGGGCTTGTACGAGCAGTACTTC
CDR3 protein: CASSLAGTGGLYEQYF
V gene: TRBV7-9
D gene: TRBD1
J gene: TRBJ2-7
clone size: .

CDR3 DNA: TGCGCCAGCAGCCAAGACCCCGTTTCACCCCTCCACTTT
CDR3 protein: CASSQDPVSPLHF
V gene: TRBV4-1
D gene: .
J gene: TRBJ1-6
clone size: few

CDR3 DNA: TGCGCCAGCAGCTTGGAAGGCAGGGCCTACGAGCAGTACTTC
CDR3 protein: CASSLEGRAYEQYF
V gene: TRBV5-1
D gene: .
J gene: TRBJ2-7
clone size: .

CDR3 DNA: TGTGCCAGCAGCCCTACAGGGGGGATCTATGGCTACACCTTC
CDR3 protein: CASSPTGGIYGYTF
V gene: TRBV7-2
D gene: TRBD1
J gene: TRBJ1-2
clone size: .

CDR3 DNA: TGTGCCACCAGCAGAGGTGGCGGGGCCTCCTACGAGCAGTACTTC
CDR3 protein: CATSRGGGASYEQYF
V gene: TRBV15
D gene: .
J gene: TRBJ2-7
clone size: .

CDR3 DNA: TGTGCCAGCAGCCCCCCGGGACAGCTTTATGGCTACACCTTC
CDR3 protein: CASSPPGQLYGYTF
V gene: TRBV27
D gene: TRBD1
J gene: TRBJ1-2
clone size: .

CDR3 DNA: TGTGCCAGCAGTAGAGAAGACAGGAGCCAAGAGACCCAGTACTTC
CDR3 protein: CASSREDRSQETQYF
V gene: TRBV27
D gene: .
J gene: TRBJ2-5
clone size: .

CDR3 DNA: TGTGCCAGCAGCTTGGGGACTATTAGGGAGCAGTACTTC
CDR3 protein: CASSLGTIREQYF
V gene: TRBV11-2
D gene: TRBD2
J gene: TRBJ2-7
clone size: .

CDR3 DNA: TGTGCCAGCAGCTTGCGCGGGGAAGAGACCCAGTACTTC
CDR3 protein: CASSLRGEETQYF
V gene: TRBV5-4
D gene: .
J gene: TRBJ2-5
clone size: once

CDR3 DNA: TGTGCCAGCAGCTTAGTTCCCTTGAACACTGAAGCTTTCTTT
CDR3 protein: CASSLVPLNTEAFF
V gene: TRBV7-8
D gene: .
J gene: TRBJ1-1
clone size: few

CDR3 DNA: TGTGCCAGCAGCTTAGGGAGCGTAAATGAGCAGTTCTTC
CDR3 protein: CASSLGSVNEQFF
V gene: TRBV5-6
D gene: .
J gene: TRBJ2-1
clone size: once

CDR3 DNA: TGTGCCAGCAGCCAATCTAGCGGAAGCACAGATACGCAGTATTTT
CDR3 protein: CASSQSSGSTDTQYF
V gene: TRBV7-3
D gene: TRBD2
J gene: TRBJ2-3
clone size: once

CDR3 DNA: TGTGCCAGCAGCCCTCCGGGACTAGCGGGGTTCGGGGAGCTGTTTTTT
CDR3 protein: CASSPPGLAGFGELFF
V gene: TRBV9
D gene: TRBD2
J gene: TRBJ2-2
clone size: .

CDR3 DNA: TGTGCCAGTAGTACTGGGACAGGGCGTTTCACAAACTATGGCTACACCTTC
CDR3 protein: CASSTGTGRFTNYGYTF
V gene: TRBV19
D gene: TRBD1
J gene: TRBJ1-2
clone size: .

CDR3 DNA: TGTGCCAGCAATTTACAGGAATACACAGATGGTACGCAGTATTTT
CDR3 protein: CASNLQEYTDGTQYF
V gene: TRBV2
D gene: .
J gene: TRBJ2-3
clone size: .

CDR3 DNA: TGTGCCAGCAGTGAAATCGACTTTACCGGGGAGCTGTTTTTT
CDR3 protein: CASSEIDFTGELFF
V gene: TRBV6-1
D gene: .
J gene: TRBJ2-2
clone size: once

CDR3 DNA: TGTGCCAGCAGTTTAGGCGGTTATAGCAATCAGCCCCAGCATTTT
CDR3 protein: CASSLGGYSNQPQHF
V gene: TRBV27
D gene: .
J gene: TRBJ1-5
clone size: .

CDR3 DNA: TGTGCCAGCAGCCAAGATATTGGGACAGGGGTAATTGTTGAAGCTTTCTTT
CDR3 protein: CASSQDIGTGVIVEAFF
V gene: TRBV5-4
D gene: TRBD1
J gene: TRBJ1-1
clone size: .

CDR3 DNA: TGTGCCAGCAGCTTAGGGGGCTACTTTTCACCCCTCCACTTT
CDR3 protein: CASSLGGYFSPLHF
V gene: TRBV7-2
D gene: .
J gene: TRBJ1-6
clone size: .

CDR3 DNA: TGTGCCAGTAGTTATGTGCCCCTCCGACATAGCAATCAGCCCCAGCATTTT
CDR3 protein: CASSYVPLRHSNQPQHF
V gene: TRBV19
D gene: .
J gene: TRBJ1-5
clone size: few

CDR3 DNA: TGTGCCAGCAGGGACCCGGGACAGTTTAAGGATGAGCAGTTCTTC
CDR3 protein: CASRDPGQFKDEQFF
V gene: TRBV2
D gene: TRBD1
J gene: TRBJ2-1
clone size: few